These T cell receptor beta chains were read from a single sample in a study of blood T cell repertoires in COVID-19. Measured with immunoSEQ multiplex PCR; TCRdb has only the in-frame clones, and not every one. The sample carries about 120,000 clones, 81% recorded once. Sequenced: peripheral blood. The receptors come from a man aged 30 to 39 with COVID-19, enrolled during active disease. CDR3s include the opening cysteine and the closing phenylalanine or tryptophan. D genes are given only for firm matches. Clone size, where shown, is once, few, many, or a class for clones that have expanded.

abundance | j_gene | len | d_gene | v_gene | CDR3nt | CDR3aa
NA | TRBJ2-3 | 14 | TRBD1 | TRBV19 | TGTGCCACCAGGCGGCCAGGGGGAACAGATACGCAGTATTTT | CATRRPGGTDTQYF
NA | TRBJ2-7 | 14 | NA | TRBV6-5 | TGTGCCAGCAGTTACGCCAGGGCATCCTACGAGCAGTACTTC | CASSYARASYEQYF
NA | TRBJ2-1 | 14 | TRBD2 | TRBV28 | TGTGCCAGCAGTCCTCTAGCGGGGGTTAATGAGCAGTTCTTC | CASSPLAGVNEQFF
NA | TRBJ1-2 | 13 | TRBD1 | TRBV28 | TGTGCCAGCAGCCCTTCGGACAGGGATGGCTACACCTTC | CASSPSDRDGYTF
NA | TRBJ2-2 | 15 | NA | TRBV4-1 | TGCGCCAGCAGCCAAGGTCCCTTAGGAGCCGGGGAGCTGTTTTTT | CASSQGPLGAGELFF
NA | TRBJ2-3 | 15 | TRBD2 | TRBV28 | TGTGCCAGCAGTAAAGCGGGGGGGCAAAAAGATACGCAGTATTTT | CASSKAGGQKDTQYF
NA | TRBJ2-5 | 15 | TRBD1 | TRBV18 | TGTGCCAGCTCACCATCAGGACAGGGTGGAGAGACCCAGTACTTC | CASSPSGQGGETQYF
NA | TRBJ1-3 | 16 | NA | TRBV5-5 | TGTGCCAGCAGCTGGTGGGGGACAATCTCTGGAAACACCATATATTTT | CASSWWGTISGNTIYF
NA | TRBJ2-1 | 14 | NA | TRBV2 | TGTGCCAGCAGGGCCTCGCTTTCCTACAATGAGCAGTTCTTC | CASRASLSYNEQFF
once | TRBJ2-1 | 15 | NA | TRBV2 | TGTGCCAGCAGTGAACGGCTAGCCCTACTCAATGAGCAGTTCTTC | CASSERLALLNEQFF
NA | TRBJ1-5 | 16 | TRBD1 | TRBV12-5 | TGTGCTAGTGGACGGGGACAGCCCTATAGCAATCAGCCCCAGCATTTT | CASGRGQPYSNQPQHF
NA | TRBJ1-3 | 14 | NA | TRBV28 | TGTGCCAGCAGGGGGCTGGAAAACGGAAACACCATATATTTT | CASRGLENGNTIYF
NA | TRBJ2-1 | 16 | TRBD2 | TRBV3-1/TRBV3-2 | TGTGCCAGCAGCCCTCTAAGCGGGAGGGCCGGTAATGAGCAGTTCTTC | CASSPLSGRAGNEQFF
NA | TRBJ1-1 | 15 | TRBD1 | TRBV15 | TGTGCCACCAGCAAGGACAGGTCAATGAACACTGAAGCTTTCTTT | CATSKDRSMNTEAFF
NA | TRBJ1-2 | 15 | NA | TRBV4-2 | TGTGCCAGCAGCCAAGAGAAGTCAGGGAACTATGGCTACACCTTC | CASSQEKSGNYGYTF
NA | TRBJ2-7 | 13 | TRBD1 | TRBV24-1 | TGTGCCACCCCTGGGACAGGATACTACGAGCAGTACTTC | CATPGTGYYEQYF